This is a list of T cell receptor beta chains from one sample in a study of cytomegalovirus exposure and HLA in healthy donors. Libraries were prepared by immunoSEQ multiplex PCR; TCRdb keeps only in-frame clonotypes and omits some of them. Of 64,000 or so clones in the sample, about two thirds were seen once. The sequencing sample was made of PBMCs. The receptor source for this set is a middle-aged man in good health and CMV-seropositive. Each CDR3 is given with its conserved first and last residue. D genes are given only for firm matches. Clone size is not always given. Where it is, it says once, few, many or a class for expanded clones.

>TRBJ1-4|TRBD1|-|TRBV28
TGTGCCAGCCAGACAGGGGCTAATGAAAAACTGTTTTTT
CASQTGANEKLFF
>TRBJ2-3|TRBD2|-|TRBV9
TGTGCCAGCAGCGTAGGAGCGGGGAGTAGCACAGATACGCAGTATTTT
CASSVGAGSSTDTQYF
>TRBJ1-5|-|-|TRBV7-2
TGTGCCAGCAGCTTAGAAGGGGGAAGACAGCCCCAGCATTTT
CASSLEGGRQPQHF
>TRBJ1-5|TRBD1|-|TRBV30
TGTGCCTGGAGTCCACCACAGGGGGCGATCGGCTCCTACCAGCCCCAGCATTTT
CAWSPPQGAIGSYQPQHF
>TRBJ1-2|TRBD1|-|TRBV5-1
TGCGCCAGCAGCCCACGGACAGGGGGAGACTATGGCTACACCTTC
CASSPRTGGDYGYTF
>TRBJ2-3|-|few|TRBV9
TGTGCCAGCCGGGGCGGGGTGTCAGATACGCAGTATTTT
CASRGGVSDTQYF
>TRBJ2-5|TRBD2|-|TRBV4-2
TGTGCCAGCAGCCAAGGAGCGGGGGGCGAGACCCAGTACTTC
CASSQGAGGETQYF
>TRBJ1-1|-|-|TRBV18
TGTGCCAGCTCACCTTGGACTGGTTCGAACACTGAAGCTTTCTTT
CASSPWTGSNTEAFF
>TRBJ2-7|TRBD1|once|TRBV19
TGTGCCAGTACCCCTAGGACAGGGGTTGGGGAGCAGTACTTC
CASTPRTGVGEQYF
>TRBJ2-7|-|-|TRBV6-5
TGTGCCAGCAGTTACTCCCGGTTCCCAACCTACGAGCAGTACTTC
CASSYSRFPTYEQYF
>TRBJ1-3|-|once|TRBV4-2
TGTGCCAGCAGCCAAGTTAGGCAGAACAGCGGCTCTGGAAACACCATATATTTT
CASSQVRQNSGSGNTIYF
>TRBJ1-1|-|-|TRBV7-9
TGTGCCAGCAGCGCCGGACAGCCCGTATTGGGGACTGAAGCTTTCTTT
CASSAGQPVLGTEAFF
>TRBJ2-2|TRBD1|-|TRBV18
TGTGCCAGCTCACCACCTGTCTGGGACAGCCCCGGGGAGCTGTTTTTT
CASSPPVWDSPGELFF
>TRBJ1-2|-|few|TRBV9
TGTGCCAGCAGCGTAGGACAGCAAGCTAACTATGGCTACACCTTC
CASSVGQQANYGYTF
>TRBJ1-2|TRBD1|-|TRBV28
TGTGCCAGCAGTATAGGGTCGACAGGGACTTATGGCTACACCTTC
CASSIGSTGTYGYTF
>TRBJ1-1|-|-|TRBV2
TGTGCCAGCAGTCTGGAGGAGAGCACTGAAGCTTTCTTT
CASSLEESTEAFF
>TRBJ2-2|-|-|TRBV28
TGTGCCAGCAGTTTACCCCCGGGACAAGTTTCGAACACCGGGGAGCTGTTTTTT
CASSLPPGQVSNTGELFF
>TRBJ1-2|TRBD1|-|TRBV6-1
TGTGCCAGCAGTAAAAGACAGGGGGACGGCTACACCTTC
CASSKRQGDGYTF
>TRBJ2-2|TRBD2|-|TRBV12-5
TGTGCTAGTGGTTCGCAGAGGGAGGGGCCGGGGACCGGGGAGCTGTTTTTT
CASGSQREGPGTGELFF
>TRBJ2-2|TRBD1|-|TRBV4-3
TGCGCCAGCAGCCAGGCGACAGGGTATGCCGGGGAGCTGTTTTTT
CASSQATGYAGELFF
>TRBJ1-2|TRBD1|-|TRBV7-3
TGTGCCAGCAGCCCACGACAGGGGGTAGGAGGCTACACCTTC
CASSPRQGVGGYTF
>TRBJ1-2|TRBD1|-|TRBV5-1
TGCGCCAGCAGTACAGGGGACTATGGCTACACCTTC
CASSTGDYGYTF
>TRBJ2-3|TRBD2|-|TRBV6-4
TGTGCCAGCAGTGGGACTAGCGGTCGCCCGCAGTATTTT
CASSGTSGRPQYF
>TRBJ2-7|TRBD2|once|TRBV7-2
TGTGCCAGCAGCTTAAGCGGGACCTCCTACGAGCAGTACTTC
CASSLSGTSYEQYF
>TRBJ2-2|TRBD1|-|TRBV10-3
TGTGCCATCAGTGAGCGACAGGGGGCAGACACCGGGGAGCTGTTTTTT
CAISERQGADTGELFF
>TRBJ1-2|-|-|TRBV10-3
TGTGCCATCAGTGATGAAGGGGTTGGAGGCTACACCTTC
CAISDEGVGGYTF
>TRBJ1-3|-|-|TRBV2
TGTGCCCGAAGCGGGCAGCACTCTGGAAACACCATATATTTT
CARSGQHSGNTIYF
>TRBJ2-7|-|-|TRBV27
TGTGCCAGCAGTTTATCGAGGGCCCTCAACTCCTACGAGCAGTACTTC
CASSLSRALNSYEQYF
>TRBJ2-1|TRBD2|-|TRBV5-6
TGTGCCAGCAGCTTCGAGCGGGGGGCAGTCAATGAGCAGTTCTTC
CASSFERGAVNEQFF
>TRBJ1-4|TRBD1|-|TRBV5-8
TGTGCCAGCAGCTCCGGGACAGGGGGTAATGAAAAACTGTTTTTT
CASSSGTGGNEKLFF
>TRBJ1-2|-|-|TRBV5-1
TGCGCCAGCAGCTTGGATTTGGAGGGAAGTACCTTC
CASSLDLEGSTF
>TRBJ1-1|-|-|TRBV27
TGTGCCAGCAGTTGGACGGAGGACACTGAAGCTTTCTTT
CASSWTEDTEAFF
>TRBJ1-2|-|-|TRBV28
TGTGCCACCCTACCCCAGCAGGGTCGGACGGTTGACTATGGCTACACCTTC
CATLPQQGRTVDYGYTF
>TRBJ2-2|TRBD1|-|TRBV13
TGTGCCAGCAGCCGCGACAGGGGCATCGGGGAGCTGTTTTTT
CASSRDRGIGELFF
>TRBJ2-2|-|-|TRBV19
TGTGCCAGCGCCCCTTCCAGCACCGGGGAGCTGTTTTTT
CASAPSSTGELFF
>TRBJ2-1|-|-|TRBV27
TGTGCCAGCAGTTTTGAGGCCCCCAGCTCCTACAATGAGCAGTTCTTC
CASSFEAPSSYNEQFF
>TRBJ1-5|TRBD1|-|TRBV25-1
TGTGCCAGCAGTCAAGGACAGGGAAGCAATCAGCCCCAGCATTTT
CASSQGQGSNQPQHF
>TRBJ2-3|TRBD1|-|TRBV18
TGTGCCAGCTCACCAGGGACAGGGGGCATCGATACGCAGTATTTT
CASSPGTGGIDTQYF
>TRBJ2-2|TRBD2|-|TRBV19
TGTGCCAGTAGGGAGCGGGAGGCGGGCGGGGAGCTGTTTTTT
CASREREAGGELFF
>TRBJ2-1|-|few|TRBV28
TGTGCCAGCAGTTTATACGGTGAGCAGTTCTTC
CASSLYGEQFF
>TRBJ1-1|-|-|TRBV6-6
TGTGCCAGCAGCAGATCAGGGGTATCGGACACTGAAGCTTTCTTT
CASSRSGVSDTEAFF
>TRBJ2-3|-|few|TRBV10-3
TGTGCCATCAGTGAGGAAGACAGGAATACGCAGTATTTT
CAISEEDRNTQYF
>TRBJ1-1|-|-|TRBV30
TGTGCCTGGTCTCCGGTATATTTAAGCACTGAAGCTTTCTTT
CAWSPVYLSTEAFF
>TRBJ1-2|TRBD1|-|TRBV4-3
TGCGCCAGCAGCCACGGACAGGCTGACTATGGCTACACCTTC
CASSHGQADYGYTF